This record concerns one T cell receptor (beta chain) sequence. This clonotype was counted between two and nine times. Its antigen remains undetermined. Per-nucleotide qualities are absent, and no much larger clonotype sits a single base away. The sample belongs to a study of T-cell memory formation after mild COVID-19 (dated by TCRdb to 2020 to 2023). Regarding the study in general: TCR sequence clusters from the two donors were largely donor specific. The cohort was made up of two young adult volunteers, one female and one male, who were previously healthy. T-cell clones expanding and contracting after mild COVID-19 in a couple of donors were tracked by longitudinal TCRalpha and TCRbeta repertoire sequencing. Study-level results and caveats: The study covered only a couple of mild cases, and larger cohorts including severe cases with pre-infection samples were considered necessary. From day 15 to 85, contracting clones showed balanced CD4/CD8 phenotypes, whereas a second wave of clones that expanded from day 15 to 37 leaned towards CD4+. Contracting CD4+ clones were located mainly in the CM and EM memory subsets, whereas CD8+ clones were found to be enriched in EMRA. SARS-CoV-2 specificity was not confirmed for the second-wave clones peaking on day 37. Some responding clones were detected in pre-infection memory, which suggested that pre-existing cross-reactive memory T cells had joined the SARS-CoV-2 response.

For CDR1 and CDR2, the germline V gene lists LGHNA and YNFKEQ. The CDR3 sequence holds 18 residues, the cysteine and phenylalanine included. Only the CDR3 portion is preserved as DNA: 54 bases, with reading frame beginning at the first base. Trimming leaves V shorter by 0 bases and J shorter by 4 bases, with the junction holding 10 bases beyond the gene matches. These reads were obtained on an Illumina NovaSeq 6000. Using 5'RACE with constant-segment primers, TCRalpha and TCRbeta cDNA libraries were constructed, with sample barcodes and unique molecular identifiers added in the process. RNA was extracted from every sample with Trizol reagent. Libraries were amplified in two PCR steps, with a second sample barcode and Illumina TruSeq adapters added in the second step. Libraries were sequenced on an Illumina NovaSeq with 2 x 150 bp paired-end reads. The original pipeline was this. With migec v1.2.7, reads were demultiplexed and then collapsed into UMI-guided consensus sequences. With mixcr v2.1.11, UMI consensuses were aligned to TRA and TRB V and J templates and assembled into clonotypes. Clonotypes were classified as expanded or contracted when called significant by both edgeR and NoisET, with noise models trained on biological replicates. For edgeR calls, the cutoffs were a false discovery rate-adjusted p below 0.01 and a log2 fold-change threshold of 1. As an exploratory analysis of dynamics, max-normalized trajectories of the 1000 most abundant clonotypes were examined with PCA combined with hierarchical clustering. Separately sequenced CD4+ and CD8+ repertoires were used to assign a CD4 or CD8 phenotype to each responding clone. TCRdb trimmed the raw reads at Q25, called clones with MiXCR and kept productive beta chains. Duplicate CDR3 protein sequences are folded into a single record with the most common DNA and genes. These V and J calls originate from TCRdb's pipeline instead of the authors' own analysis. Counted in this sample were around 65,000 distinct CDR3 sequences; around 10% of them appeared once. Around 1.2% of the sample goes to the ten largest clones.

PBMCs were isolated by Ficoll-Paque density gradient centrifugation. The V and J segments used are TRBV4-2 and TRBJ2-2; 8 bases in the junction line up with TRBD1. The sequence came from a man aged 18-30 years who had mild COVID-19 (a few samples of this study predate the infection). The sample titles of this study are shuffled in the database, so cell type and time point are left out; the donor was told from shared clones. The sample consisted of PBMCs or a T cell subset sorted from them (not recorded which). The sequenced DNA is TGTGCCAGCAGCCAAGATCCCGGGCAGGGGGCGGGCACCGGGGAGCTGTTTTTT. This is translated as CASSQDPGQGAGTGELFF.